Here is one T cell receptor beta chain with its context. The antigen is unknown. Of the isolated RNA, all was reverse transcribed, and so the sequenced material was expressed TCRB transcripts. TCRdb's copy holds only in-frame clones and misses some; the assay was immunoSEQ multiplex PCR. The sample includes fewer than 500,000 clones, approximately 15% of them seen just once. These data are taken from a study of beta chain features in type 1 diabetes. Study in general: The patient and healthy donor groups were comparable for age, gender and cell yields. Study-level points and caveats: Insertions at VDJ junctions were less frequent in type 1 diabetes patients. These patients also deleted more nucleotides at the same junctions. Comparison showed that naive, central memory and Treg TCRB repertoires appeared more similar among patients than among healthy donors.

Trimming shortened V by 5 bases and J by 8 bases, and 18 bases separated the two germline ends. This CDR3 is built from 15 residues. CDR1 and CDR2 (germline): MGHDK, SYGVNS. A sort by CD45RO/CCR7/CD25/CD127/CD95/CD27 yielded CD4+ naive, central memory, regulatory and stem cell-like memory cells. The specimen sequenced was naive CD4+ T cells from blood. This clonotype originated in a young man in good health. This chain joins TRBV25-1 and TRBJ1-4; TRBD1 is a possible D gene (6 bases). The CDR3 DNA sequence: TGTGCCAGCAGTACCCAGGGGATCTGGCACGAAAAACTGTTTTTT. As protein: CASSTQGIWHEKLFF.